The rows below give T cell receptor beta chains drawn from one sample of a study of cytomegalovirus exposure and HLA in healthy donors. Clones were read by immunoSEQ multiplex PCR, and TCRdb kept only the in-frame ones, dropping some. Counted here are about 160,000 clones, 75% to 90% occurring once; the ten biggest clones make up 2% to 2.5%. Sequencing was done on a sample of PBMCs. These TCRs come from a woman under 30 in good health and CMV-seronegative. CDR3s include the opening cysteine and the closing phenylalanine or tryptophan. D genes are given only for firm matches. Rows give clone size only sometimes, using once, few, many, or a class for an expanded clone.

DNA | CDR3 | J | size | V | D | length
TGTGCCAGTAGAGGGGCTTCTTATGGCTACACCTTC | CASRGASYGYTF | TRBJ1-2 | . | TRBV19 | . | 12
TGTGCCAGCAGCTTAAGGGACAGGACTCTTGGCGAGCAGTACTTC | CASSLRDRTLGEQYF | TRBJ2-7 | . | TRBV7-2 | TRBD1 | 15
TGTGCCAGCAGTTTTTTCCCGGGACAGAGCCCCTACGAGCAGTACTTC | CASSFFPGQSPYEQYF | TRBJ2-7 | . | TRBV27 | TRBD1 | 16
TGTGCCAGCAGGCCCGGGACACCAAACACTGAAGCTTTGTTT | CASRPGTPNTEALF | TRBJ1-1 | . | TRBV9 | . | 14
TGTGCCAGCAGCGTAGCCGGGACTAGCGAGACCCAGTACTTC | CASSVAGTSETQYF | TRBJ2-5 | . | TRBV9 | TRBD2 | 14
TGCGCCAGCAGCTTGTCGACTAGCGGGAGGCCACTTGGTGGCGAGCAGTACTTC | CASSLSTSGRPLGGEQYF | TRBJ2-7 | few | TRBV5-1 | TRBD2 | 18
TGTGCCAGCAGCGCACAGGGGAATCACGTCCTGACTTTC | CASSAQGNHVLTF | TRBJ2-6 | . | TRBV9 | TRBD1 | 13
TGCAGCGTTCGCATTTCAGGGATCAATCAGCCCCAGCATTTT | CSVRISGINQPQHF | TRBJ1-5 | once | TRBV29-1 | . | 14
TGTGCCAGCAGTGACTCTCTAGGATTCACAGATACGCAGTATTTT | CASSDSLGFTDTQYF | TRBJ2-3 | . | TRBV6-1 | . | 15
TGTGCCAGCAGCTTGGGGACAGGCCTACTAGCGGGAGACTACGAGCAGTACTTC | CASSLGTGLLAGDYEQYF | TRBJ2-7 | once | TRBV5-6 | TRBD2 | 18
TGTGCCAGCAGCCTCAGGGGGGAGAATGAAAAACTGTTTTTT | CASSLRGENEKLFF | TRBJ1-4 | . | TRBV2 | TRBD1 | 14
TGTGCCAGCAGCCACGACAGGGGAAATCAGCCCCAGCATTTT | CASSHDRGNQPQHF | TRBJ1-5 | . | TRBV4-2 | TRBD1 | 14
TGTGCCAGCAGCAGGACCCGACAGGGGAACGCCTACGAGCAGTACTTC | CASSRTRQGNAYEQYF | TRBJ2-7 | . | TRBV5-6 | TRBD1 | 16
TGCGCCAGCAGCCCCAGGGATGAAAAACTGTTTTTT | CASSPRDEKLFF | TRBJ1-4 | . | TRBV5-1 | . | 12
TGTGCCAGCAGTTACTTGGACAGATCGGCCGGCTACACCTTC | CASSYLDRSAGYTF | TRBJ1-2 | once | TRBV6-5 | . | 14
TGTGCCTGGAATCCCGCAGGGGCTCTCGGAGATACGCAGTATTTT | CAWNPAGALGDTQYF | TRBJ2-3 | . | TRBV30 | . | 15
TGTGCTAGTGGTTTGGGGACAGGGAGGGGGGCCCAGCATTTT | CASGLGTGRGAQHF | TRBJ1-5 | . | TRBV12-5 | TRBD1 | 14
TGCGCCAGCAGCCAAGGGGAGGGAGGACAGGGGAAGTATTATCGAAGCTACACCTTC | CASSQGEGGQGKYYRSYTF | TRBJ1-2 | . | TRBV4-1 | TRBD1 | 19
TGTGCCAGCCTAAAATTTGGACTAGCGGGATACAATGAGCAGTTCTTC | CASLKFGLAGYNEQFF | TRBJ2-1 | once | TRBV7-8 | TRBD2 | 16
TGTGCCAGCACACAGGAGAATCAGCCCCAGCATTTT | CASTQENQPQHF | TRBJ1-5 | . | TRBV6-1 | . | 12
. | CASSSSGLLNEQFF | TRBJ2-1 | once | TRBV28 | . | 14
TGCGCCAGCAGCCAAGTATTACAGATCCTAGCGGGGGGCTACACCTTC | CASSQVLQILAGGYTF | TRBJ1-2 | . | TRBV4-3 | . | 16
TGTGCCACAGATGACCCAGGGGAGGGAAATCAGCCCCAGCATTTT | CATDDPGEGNQPQHF | TRBJ1-5 | . | TRBV15 | . | 15
TGTGCCAGCAGCTCGAGACAGACTCAAGAGACCCAGTACTTC | CASSSRQTQETQYF | TRBJ2-5 | . | TRBV7-6 | . | 14
TGTGCCAGCGATAGTGGGGGCGCCGGCACTGAAGCTTTCTTT | CASDSGGAGTEAFF | TRBJ1-1 | . | TRBV6-1 | . | 14
TGCGCCAGCAGCTTTGGATTGGGGGGAACTGAAGCTTTCTTT | CASSFGLGGTEAFF | TRBJ1-1 | . | TRBV5-1 | . | 14
TGCGCCAGCAGCCAAGGGTTAGCGGACTACGAGCAGTACTTC | CASSQGLADYEQYF | TRBJ2-7 | few | TRBV4-3 | . | 14
TGTGCCAGCAGTGAACCCCCCCCGGGACAGGTCCGAGGCTACACCTTC | CASSEPPPGQVRGYTF | TRBJ1-2 | . | TRBV2 | TRBD1 | 16
TGTGCCAGCAGCGTAGGCCTCAGGGGGCTTGAGGAAAAACTGTTTTTT | CASSVGLRGLEEKLFF | TRBJ1-4 | . | TRBV9 | TRBD1 | 16
TGTGCCAGCAGCCCTCGCCGAGACGGGGGCTACACCTTC | CASSPRRDGGYTF | TRBJ1-2 | once | TRBV7-8 | . | 13
TGTGCCACCGCAACCTTTAGCGGGACTTGGAATGAGCAGTTCTTC | CATATFSGTWNEQFF | TRBJ2-1 | . | TRBV6-6 | TRBD2 | 15
TGTGCCAGCAGGAACAGGGCTGGGGAGACCCAGTACTTC | CASRNRAGETQYF | TRBJ2-5 | . | TRBV6-6 | . | 13
TGTGCCACTAGCGGGAGACACGAGCAGTACTTC | CATSGRHEQYF | TRBJ2-7 | . | TRBV19 | TRBD2 | 11
TGTGCCAGCAGCGGGGGTCGACAGGTTTGGGACAATGAGCAGTTCTTC | CASSGGRQVWDNEQFF | TRBJ2-1 | few | TRBV5-4 | . | 16
TGTGCCAGCAGCTTTTCGGGGGAGACCCAGTACTTC | CASSFSGETQYF | TRBJ2-5 | . | TRBV7-8 | . | 12
TGTGCCAGCAGCTTACGGGTTAGCGGTACCTACGAGCAGTACTTC | CASSLRVSGTYEQYF | TRBJ2-7 | . | TRBV7-2 | . | 15
TGTGCCAGCAGTCGCCTACAGGGAACCAATCAGCCCCAGCATTTT | CASSRLQGTNQPQHF | TRBJ1-5 | . | TRBV2 | . | 15
TGTGCCAGCAGCCCCCCAGGGGCCTACACCGGGGAGCTGTTTTTT | CASSPPGAYTGELFF | TRBJ2-2 | . | TRBV7-3 | . | 15
TGTGCCTGGAGTGTGGAGCCCGATCGGGAGTTCTTC | CAWSVEPDREFF | TRBJ2-1 | . | TRBV30 | . | 12
TGTGCCAGCCGCCCGGGAGGCTCCTATAATTCACCCCTCCACTTT | CASRPGGSYNSPLHF | TRBJ1-6 | few | TRBV27 | . | 15
TGCAGCGTTGAAGACGCAGGGTTATTATATGGCTACACCTTC | CSVEDAGLLYGYTF | TRBJ1-2 | . | TRBV29-1 | . | 14
TGCGCCAGCAGCTCTCACAGGGGTGGCTACACCTTC | CASSSHRGGYTF | TRBJ1-2 | . | TRBV5-1 | TRBD1 | 12
TGCGCCAGCAGCCCCCCACAGGGGGCGCGGTTGAACACTGAAGCTTTCTTT | CASSPPQGARLNTEAFF | TRBJ1-1 | . | TRBV4-1 | TRBD1 | 17
TGTGCCAGCAGCCTCTGGTCTACCTACGAGCAGTACTTC | CASSLWSTYEQYF | TRBJ2-7 | few | TRBV14 | . | 13
TGCGCCAAATGGGCCCACCCGGACAGGGGCAATCAGCCCCAGCATTTT | CAKWAHPDRGNQPQHF | TRBJ1-5 | . | TRBV10-1 | TRBD1 | 16
TGTGCCAGCAGTGAAGGACAGGGGGCGAGAGATACGCAGTATTTT | CASSEGQGARDTQYF | TRBJ2-3 | . | TRBV2 | TRBD1 | 15
TGTGCCAGCAGCTTAGCGGGGGGATCGGAGACCCAGTACTTC | CASSLAGGSETQYF | TRBJ2-5 | . | TRBV7-3 | TRBD2 | 14
TGTGCCAGCAGCCAAGAAACAGGGGACTTCTATGGCTACACCTTC | CASSQETGDFYGYTF | TRBJ1-2 | . | TRBV4-2 | TRBD1 | 15
TGCGCCAGCAGCTCAACTGGGACAGGGGACACTGAAGCTTTCTTT | CASSSTGTGDTEAFF | TRBJ1-1 | . | TRBV5-1 | TRBD1 | 15
TGTGCCAGCAGCTCGGTAGCGGGTCCCGCCCCCGGGGAGCTGTTTTTT | CASSSVAGPAPGELFF | TRBJ2-2 | . | TRBV5-4 | TRBD2 | 16
TGTGCCAGCTCACCACCGGGGGGGTCCTACAATGAGCAGTTCTTC | CASSPPGGSYNEQFF | TRBJ2-1 | . | TRBV18 | TRBD2 | 15
TGTGCCAGCAGACTAGCGGGGGGTGATACGCAGTATTTT | CASRLAGGDTQYF | TRBJ2-3 | . | TRBV6-1 | TRBD2 | 13
TGTGCCAGCAGTTTGGGGCAGGGTACCCGCTACACCTTC | CASSLGQGTRYTF | TRBJ1-2 | few | TRBV27 | . | 13
TGTGCCAGCAGCCTGGGACTAGCGGGGGGGCCCGGGGAGACCCAGTACTTC | CASSLGLAGGPGETQYF | TRBJ2-5 | . | TRBV4-2 | TRBD2 | 17